This is a list of T cell receptor beta chains from one sample in a study of cytomegalovirus exposure and HLA in healthy donors. Only in-frame clones appear in the TCRdb table, and some are missing; sequencing was by immunoSEQ multiplex PCR. Among roughly 50,000 clones listed, 90% were seen once. Sequenced input: PBMCs. These receptors originate from a man aged 18 to 30 in good health and CMV-seronegative. Each CDR3 is given with its conserved first and last residue. The D gene is left open where the match is weak. Where a row states a size, it is once, few, many or the class of an expanded clone; other rows omit it.

cdr3_aa,cdr3_nt,v_call,clone_size,j_call,d_call
CASSRTGGSNQPQHF,TGTGCCAGCTCGCGGACCGGGGGTAGCAATCAGCCCCAGCATTTT,TRBV18,.,TRBJ1-5,.
CASRDSLNQPQHF,TGTGCCAGCAGGGACAGCCTTAATCAGCCCCAGCATTTT,TRBV28,.,TRBJ1-5,.
CASTTGTSGSGYPETQYF,TGTGCCAGCACCACTGGGACTAGCGGGAGTGGCTACCCAGAGACCCAGTACTTC,TRBV28,.,TRBJ2-5,TRBD2
CASSQSVSRGELFF,TGTGCCAGCAGCCAATCGGTGTCCCGCGGGGAGCTGTTTTTT,TRBV14,.,TRBJ2-2,.
CAGMGRNTEAFF,TGTGCCGGGATGGGGCGGAACACTGAAGCTTTCTTT,TRBV30,.,TRBJ1-1,.
CASSSSPGQRYGYTF,TGTGCCAGCAGTTCATCACCGGGACAGCGCTATGGCTACACCTTC,TRBV27,.,TRBJ1-2,TRBD1
CASSQDTGLSYEQYF,TGTGCCAGCAGCCAAGACACGGGACTCAGCTACGAGCAGTACTTC,TRBV4-2,.,TRBJ2-7,.
CASSAPVQFF,TGTGCCAGCAGCGCCCCGGTGCAGTTCTTC,TRBV21-1,.,TRBJ2-1,.
CASRENRGSDQPQHF,TGTGCCAGCAGAGAAAACAGGGGTTCGGATCAGCCCCAGCATTTT,TRBV28,.,TRBJ1-5,TRBD1
CASSLTGFGMNTEAFF,TGTGCCAGCAGTTTAACAGGGTTCGGGATGAACACTGAAGCTTTCTTT,TRBV28,.,TRBJ1-1,.
CASVGEPGLRRETQYF,TGTGCCAGCGTGGGAGAGCCGGGACTTAGGAGAGAGACCCAGTACTTC,TRBV21-1,.,TRBJ2-5,.
CASSDQGVDEQFF,TGCGCCAGCAGTGATCAGGGGGTAGATGAGCAGTTCTTC,TRBV10-1,.,TRBJ2-1,TRBD1
CASITKSDVYGYTF,TGTGCCAGCATCACAAAGTCCGATGTCTATGGCTACACCTTC,TRBV28,.,TRBJ1-2,.
CASSFLWPLNTGELFF,TGTGCCAGCAGTTTCTTGTGGCCCTTGAACACCGGGGAGCTGTTTTTT,TRBV28,.,TRBJ2-2,.
CASSLGGLAGVAKNIQYF,TGTGCCAGCAGCTTAGGGGGACTAGCGGGAGTGGCCAAAAACATTCAGTACTTC,TRBV11-2,.,TRBJ2-4,TRBD2
CATSRDGRSQETQYF,TGTGCCACCAGCAGAGACGGGAGATCCCAAGAGACCCAGTACTTC,TRBV15,.,TRBJ2-5,.
CASFHRVDEQFF,TGTGCCAGCTTTCACAGGGTCGATGAGCAGTTCTTC,TRBV2,.,TRBJ2-1,.
CASSPGSSSQPQHF,TGTGCCAGCAGCCCAGGGTCTTCTAGTCAGCCCCAGCATTTT,TRBV14,once,TRBJ1-5,.
CASSLHRGFGNTIYF,TGTGCCAGCAGCTTACACAGGGGTTTTGGAAACACCATATATTTT,TRBV6-1,.,TRBJ1-3,TRBD1
CASSFTGSYNEQFF,TGTGCCAGCAGCTTCACGGGGTCCTACAATGAGCAGTTCTTC,TRBV7-9,.,TRBJ2-1,.
CASSFVGRATYEQYF,TGTGCCAGCAGTTTCGTGGGCAGGGCGACCTACGAGCAGTACTTC,TRBV28,.,TRBJ2-7,.
CASSTSGGYYEQYF,TGTGCCAGCAGCACGTCGGGGGGCTACTACGAGCAGTACTTC,TRBV7-9,.,TRBJ2-7,.
CASSYHLPGYEQYF,TGTGCCAGCAGTTACCACCTACCGGGGTACGAGCAGTACTTC,TRBV28,.,TRBJ2-7,.
CASSLLHQGGQETQYF,TGTGCCAGCAGTTTATTACATCAGGGGGGTCAAGAGACCCAGTACTTC,TRBV27,.,TRBJ2-5,.
CASSLTSTSGRGTGELFF,TGTGCCAGCAGCTTAACATCGACTAGCGGGAGGGGCACCGGGGAGCTGTTTTTT,TRBV7-3,.,TRBJ2-2,TRBD2
CASSPLGREGLETQYF,TGCGCCAGCAGCCCCCTGGGGCGGGAGGGCCTGGAGACCCAGTACTTC,TRBV4-1,.,TRBJ2-5,TRBD2
CASMDSYNEKLFF,TGTGCCAGCATGGACAGTTACAATGAAAAACTGTTTTTT,TRBV6-6,.,TRBJ1-4,.
CASSWDRGRVATENEQFF,TGTGCCAGCAGCTGGGACAGGGGAAGGGTAGCGACAGAGAATGAGCAGTTCTTC,TRBV5-4,.,TRBJ2-1,TRBD1
CASSQVGLARETQYF,TGCGCCAGCAGCCAAGTGGGACTAGCCCGGGAGACCCAGTACTTC,TRBV4-1,.,TRBJ2-5,TRBD2
CSARTSNEQFF,TGCAGTGCTAGGACTAGCAATGAGCAGTTCTTC,TRBV20-1,.,TRBJ2-1,.
CASSSRRGGGTGELFF,TGTGCCAGCAGTTCAAGGCGGGGAGGGGGCACCGGGGAGCTGTTTTTT,TRBV11-2,.,TRBJ2-2,.
CASGWTSGSRYNEQFF,TGTGCCAGCGGGTGGACTAGCGGGAGTCGGTACAATGAGCAGTTCTTC,TRBV6-6,.,TRBJ2-1,TRBD2
CASSLGRTSGVNTGELFF,TGTGCCAGCAGCTTAGGAAGGACTAGCGGGGTAAACACCGGGGAGCTGTTTTTT,TRBV11-3,.,TRBJ2-2,TRBD2
CASSQDPGTGGSTQYF,TGCGCCAGCAGCCAAGACCCCGGGACGGGGGGGTCTACGCAGTATTTT,TRBV4-3,.,TRBJ2-3,TRBD2
CSVEVQNTDTQYF,TGCAGCGTTGAGGTGCAGAACACAGATACGCAGTATTTT,TRBV29-1,.,TRBJ2-3,.
CASSPSLAGVGEQYF,TGTGCCAGCAGCCCAAGCCTAGCGGGAGTTGGGGAGCAGTACTTC,TRBV5-4,.,TRBJ2-7,TRBD2
CASSPEGTNYGYTF,TGTGCCAGCTCACCGGAGGGGACTAACTATGGCTACACCTTC,TRBV18,.,TRBJ1-2,.
CAWSRDRPYEQYF,TGTGCCTGGAGTAGGGACAGGCCGTACGAGCAGTACTTC,TRBV30,.,TRBJ2-7,TRBD1
CASSLVFYNTGELFF,TGTGCCAGCAGCTTAGTATTCTACAACACCGGGGAGCTGTTTTTT,TRBV11-2,.,TRBJ2-2,.
CASSLAGGRNTEAFF,TGTGCCAGCAGCTTAGCTGGGGGCAGGAACACTGAAGCTTTCTTT,TRBV11-3,.,TRBJ1-1,.
CASSPQGRPYEQYF,TGTGCCAGCAGCCCACAGGGACGACCCTACGAGCAGTACTTC,TRBV11-2,few,TRBJ2-7,.
CASSPGGSHMSEPQHF,TGTGCCAGCAGCCCAGGGGGTTCCCATATGAGTGAGCCCCAGCATTTT,TRBV27,.,TRBJ1-5,TRBD1
CASSPRGGSEQYF,TGTGCCAGCAGCCCCCGGGGGGGCTCCGAGCAGTACTTC,TRBV7-8,.,TRBJ2-7,TRBD2
CATSRDARQRYSGNTIYF,TGTGCCACCAGCAGAGATGCAAGGCAGCGATACTCTGGAAACACCATATATTTT,TRBV15,.,TRBJ1-3,.
CASSTAGALVSGANVLTF,TGTGCCAGCAGCACCGCAGGGGCGCTGGTTTCTGGGGCCAACGTCCTGACTTTC,TRBV7-2,.,TRBJ2-6,.
CASSLVPAGGADTQYF,TGTGCCAGCAGTTTGGTCCCAGCGGGGGGGGCAGATACGCAGTATTTT,TRBV27,.,TRBJ2-3,TRBD2
CASSQGLSLSYEQYF,TGCGCCAGCAGCCAAGGTCTCAGTCTCTCCTACGAGCAGTACTTC,TRBV4-1,.,TRBJ2-7,.
CASSRQWETEAFF,TGTGCCAGCAGCCGACAATGGGAGACTGAAGCTTTCTTT,TRBV14,.,TRBJ1-1,.
CASSASGSGDEQFF,TGTGCCAGCAGTGCTAGCGGGAGTGGGGATGAGCAGTTCTTC,TRBV7-9,.,TRBJ2-1,TRBD2
CASSPTKAGGNTIYF,TGTGCCAGCTCACCAACGAAGGCGGGGGGAAACACCATATATTTT,TRBV18,.,TRBJ1-3,.
CASSQVAGLASNEQFF,TGCGCCAGCAGCCAAGTGGCGGGACTAGCGTCCAATGAGCAGTTCTTC,TRBV4-1,few,TRBJ2-1,TRBD2
CASSISDGDYGYTF,TGTGCCAGCAGCATTAGCGACGGTGACTATGGCTACACCTTC,TRBV9,.,TRBJ1-2,.
CASSLGGRNTEAFF,TGTGCCAGCAGCTTAGGGGGCAGGAACACTGAAGCTTTCTTT,TRBV7-8,.,TRBJ1-1,.
CASSLDNSSQRATNEKLFF,TGCGCCAGCAGCTTGGACAACTCTAGCCAAAGAGCAACTAATGAAAAACTGTTTTTT,TRBV5-1,.,TRBJ1-4,.
CASSLGQGDHRPQHF,TGTGCCAGCAGCTTAGGCCAGGGGGACCATCGGCCCCAGCATTTT,TRBV7-2,.,TRBJ1-5,TRBD1
CASSLTGLSYEQYF,TGTGCCAGCAGCCTCACAGGGTTATCCTACGAGCAGTACTTC,TRBV5-5,.,TRBJ2-7,.
CASSYAGGLEAFF,TGTGCCAGCAGTTACGCAGGGGGCCTTGAAGCTTTCTTT,TRBV6-5,.,TRBJ1-1,TRBD1